Presented here are 18 T cell receptor beta chains from one specimen sequenced in a study of cytomegalovirus exposure and HLA in healthy donors. Amplification used 60 Vbeta primers and 13 Jbeta primers. Profiling relied on immunoSEQ multiplex PCR, and the TCRdb table lists in-frame clones only, not all of them. The sample records roughly 100,000 clones, roughly 75% being singletons. The sequencing input was PBMCs. Source of these receptors: a middle-aged woman in good health and CMV-seronegative.

This clone was observed a few times. CDR3 loop: CASSGGLGAGSDEQFF. Written as DNA, the CDR3 is TGTGCCAGCAGCGGTGGGTTAGGGGCGGGAAGCGATGAGCAGTTCTTC. The genes are TRBV11-3 and TRBJ2-1; D possibly corresponds to TRBD2 (6 bases). CDR1 is SGHNT, CDR2 YENEEA, per germline. With 5 bases removed from V and 8 bases from J, the gap between germline ends came to 22 bases. The CDR3 is 16 amino acids.

The genes are TRBV2 and TRBJ1-2, with no clear D. The CDR3 sequence is 13 residues long. Germline V gives CDR1 SNHLY, CDR2 FYNNEI. The V gene lost 9 bases and the J gene lost 4 bases, with 15 bases spanning the gap. In DNA form, the CDR3 reads TGTGCCAGTCGGAGGACTCTGGGCTATGGCTACACCTTC. This sequence encodes CASRRTLGYGYTF. The entire variable domain, with the rest obtained from reference TRBV2 and TRBJ1-2, is as follows: EPEVTQTPSHQVTQMGQEVILRCVPISNHLYFYWYRQILGQKVEFLVSFYNNEISEKSEIFDDQFSVERPDGSNFTLKIRSTKLEDSAMYFCASRRTLGYGYTFGSGTRLTVV.

The chain recombines TRBV28 with TRBJ1-5; 7 bases agree with TRBD1. This CDR3 comprises 17 residues. With V trimmed by 3 bases and J by 4 bases, 12 bases remained unmatched. Germline assignment: CDR1 MDHEN and CDR2 SYDVKM. CDR3 in DNA: TGTGCCAGCAGTTTTGATATCCGACAGGGATTTAATCAGCCCCAGCATTTT. Translation gives CASSFDIRQGFNQPQHF.

This chain connects TRBV13 to TRBJ2-1; TRBD2 matches 11 bases. The CDR3 totals 18 residues. The germline CDR1 and CDR2 sequences are PRHDT and FYEKMQ (reference sequence). The ends lost 5 bases at V and 0 bases at J; junction bases unmatched: 9. This chain's CDR3 is CASSPLAGGISSYNEQFF. The DNA for the CDR3 is TGTGCCAGCAGCCCATTAGCGGGAGGGATCAGCTCCTACAATGAGCAGTTCTTC.

The rearrangement links TRBV27 to TRBJ2-4, with TRBD2 matching 10 bases. The V gene end was trimmed by 3 bases and the J gene end by 6 bases; junction bases not matched to a gene: 8. Germline CDR1 reads MNHEY; CDR2 reads SMNVEV (reference sequence). The CDR3 is 16 residues long. CDR3 residues: CASSLDPSGRVNIQYF. The CDR3 DNA is TGTGCCAGCAGTTTGGACCCCAGCGGGAGGGTAAACATTCAGTACTTC.

The chain employs TRBV5-1 and TRBJ1-3; D unresolved. CDR1 and CDR2 (germline): SGHRS, YFSETQ. Trimming stripped 5 bases from V and 0 bases from J, with 15 bases between. The CDR3 has 16 residues. CDR3: CASRDPLNFSGNTIYF. CDR3 in DNA: TGCGCCAGCAGAGATCCACTCAACTTCTCTGGAAACACCATATATTTT.

The table lists this clone with a count of one. The chain has TRBV27 and TRBJ2-5; the match to TRBD1 covers 10 bases. The tail of the sequence fits TRBJ2-7 better, so the J call may be wrong. Per germline, CDR1 MNHEY and CDR2 SMNVEV (reference sequence). There are 15 residues in the CDR3. The CDR3 region is CASSTPGQGDYEQYF. The CDR3 DNA reads as TGTGCCAGCAGTACCCCCGGACAGGGGGATTACGAGCAGTACTTC.

This chain connects TRBV19 to TRBJ2-7; TRBD2 matches 12 bases. CDR3 length: 16 amino acids. CDR1 is LNHDA and CDR2 is SQIVND in the germline V gene (reference sequence). After removal of 6 bases from V and 6 bases from J, the junction contained 12 bases not matched to a gene. DNA for the CDR3: TGTGCCAGTAGCCGACTAGCGGGAGTCCTGCCTCTCGAGCAGTACTTC. This translates into CASSRLAGVLPLEQYF.

This clone was counted once. The genes are TRBV6-5 and TRBJ2-7; no definite D call. The CDR3 extends over 12 amino acids. Per germline, CDR1 MNHEY and CDR2 SVGAGI. The V gene lost 5 bases and the J gene lost 5 bases, with 10 bases spanning the gap. The CDR3: CASSPGSHEQYF. The CDR3 DNA reads TGTGCCAGCAGTCCGGGTTCCCACGAGCAGTACTTC.

This sequence joins TRBV21-1 and TRBJ1-5. TRBV21-1 is designated a pseudogene. There are 15 residues in the CDR3. The chain's CDR3 is CASSGRGRGNQPQHF. CDR3 nucleotides: TGTGCCAGCTCGGGGAGGGGTAGGGGCAATCAGCCCCAGCATTTT.

V is TRBV5-1 and J is TRBJ2-1; no clear D. V was cut by 2 bases and J by 3 bases, with 21 bases left in between. The CDR3 length is 18 residues. CDR1 is SGHRS, CDR2 YFSETQ, per germline. The CDR3 nucleotides read TGCGCCAGCAGCTTCTCCTCTGGCGGCGGAACCGACTACAATGAGCAGTTCTTC. This gives the protein CASSFSSGGGTDYNEQFF.

The chain joins TRBV28 to TRBJ1-3, with 7 bases lining up with TRBD1. Germline trimming cut 6 bases from V and 0 bases from J; bases unmatched to any gene: 5. Germline lookup yields CDR1 MDHEN and CDR2 SYDVKM. This CDR3 region has 15 residues. The CDR3 DNA is TGTGCCAGCAGGTGGGACAGTAGCTCTGGAAACACCATATATTTT. Encoded protein: CASRWDSSSGNTIYF. Supplemented by reference TRBV28 and TRBJ1-3, the full variable domain reads DVKVTQSSRYLVKRTGEKVFLECVQDMDHENMFWYRQDPGLGLRLIYFSYDVKMKEKGDIPEGYSVSREKKERFSLILESASTNQTSMYLCASRWDSSSGNTIYFGEGSWLTVV.

V usage is TRBV19 and J usage is TRBJ1-4, with 7 bases fitting TRBD1. The germline CDR1 and CDR2 sequences are LNHDA and SQIVND (reference sequence). The CDR3 consists of 13 residues. The ends lost 9 bases at V and 4 bases at J; junction bases unmatched: 5. In DNA, the CDR3 is TGTGCCAGCCGACAGGGCGTTAATGAAAAACTGTTTTTT. The encoded protein is CASRQGVNEKLFF. The full variable domain, with the rest looked up from reference TRBV19 and TRBJ1-4, is DGGITQSPKYLFRKEGQNVTLSCEQNLNHDAMYWYRQDPGQGLRLIYYSQIVNDFQKGDIAEGYSVSREKKESFPLTVTSAQKNPTAFYLCASRQGVNEKLFFGSGTQLSVL.

The chain uses TRBV27 and TRBJ2-7; 11 bases are a match to TRBD2. Germline values: CDR1 MNHEY, CDR2 SMNVEV (reference sequence). The CDR3 runs 14 residues. The V and J ends lost 6 bases and 4 bases, in that order; junction bases with no gene match: 5. The CDR3 coding sequence is TGTGCCAGCAGCCCGGGACTAGCGGTTTACGAGCAGTACTTC. Its translation: CASSPGLAVYEQYF.

The rearrangement uses TRBV2 and TRBJ2-7; 11 bases are shared with TRBD1. This CDR3 has 14 amino acids. Germline values: CDR1 SNHLY, CDR2 FYNNEI. V was clipped by 4 bases and J by 7 bases; unmatched bases: 6. The chain's CDR3 is CASSGVGTGGEQYF. The CDR3 nucleotides read TGTGCCAGCAGTGGGGTCGGGACAGGGGGTGAGCAGTACTTC. The full variable domain, with the rest looked up from reference TRBV2 and TRBJ2-7, is EPEVTQTPSHQVTQMGQEVILRCVPISNHLYFYWYRQILGQKVEFLVSFYNNEISEKSEIFDDQFSVERPDGSNFTLKIRSTKLEDSAMYFCASSGVGTGGEQYFGPGTRLTVT.

This chain connects TRBV4-3 to TRBJ2-5; D is possibly TRBD1 (5 bases). Germline V gene sequence: CDR1 LGHNA, CDR2 YSLEER. The germline V and J ends were trimmed by 0 bases and 1 base, with 12 bases remaining between them. This CDR3 spans 16 amino acids. The CDR3 region is CASSQDLVRGQETQYF. In DNA form, the CDR3 reads TGCGCCAGCAGCCAAGATTTAGTAAGGGGCCAAGAGACCCAGTACTTC.

The rearrangement joins TRBV29-1 to TRBJ1-2; D is possibly TRBD1 (5 bases). Germline V gene sequence: CDR1 SQVTM, CDR2 ANQGSEA. The CDR3 is 14 amino acids. V lost 5 bases to trimming and J lost 3 bases, with 16 bases between them. The CDR3 region is CSVPQVRGDYGYTF. For the CDR3, the DNA is TGCAGCGTTCCCCAAGTACGGGGGGACTATGGCTACACCTTC.

The V gene is TRBV30, the J gene TRBJ1-1; no clear D. CDR3 length: 13 residues. Between the trimmed V and J ends, which lost 4 bases and 4 bases, there was a span of 13 bases. Germline V CDR1 and CDR2: GTSNPN, SVGIG (reference sequence). CDR3 sequence (DNA): TGTGCCTGGACTGGCTCACCTGGCACTGAAGCTTTCTTT. Amino acids: CAWTGSPGTEAFF.